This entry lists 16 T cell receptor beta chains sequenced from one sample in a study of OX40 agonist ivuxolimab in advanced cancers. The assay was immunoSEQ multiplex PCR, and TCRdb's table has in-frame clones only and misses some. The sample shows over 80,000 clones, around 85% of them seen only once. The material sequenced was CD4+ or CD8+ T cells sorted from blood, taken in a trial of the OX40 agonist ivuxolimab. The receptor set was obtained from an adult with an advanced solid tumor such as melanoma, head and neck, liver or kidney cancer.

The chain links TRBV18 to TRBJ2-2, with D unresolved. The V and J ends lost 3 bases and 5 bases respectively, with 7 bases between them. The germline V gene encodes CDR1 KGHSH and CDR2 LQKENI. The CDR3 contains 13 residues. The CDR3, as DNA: TGTGCCAGCTCACCTATAGAAACCGGGGAGCTGTTTTTT. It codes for CASSPIETGELFF.

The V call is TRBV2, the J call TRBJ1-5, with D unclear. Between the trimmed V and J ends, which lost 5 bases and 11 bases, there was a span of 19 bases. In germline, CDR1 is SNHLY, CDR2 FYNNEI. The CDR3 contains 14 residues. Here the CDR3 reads CASSSDTFSVAQHF. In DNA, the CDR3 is TGTGCCAGCAGTTCCGACACGTTCTCCGTAGCCCAGCATTTT.

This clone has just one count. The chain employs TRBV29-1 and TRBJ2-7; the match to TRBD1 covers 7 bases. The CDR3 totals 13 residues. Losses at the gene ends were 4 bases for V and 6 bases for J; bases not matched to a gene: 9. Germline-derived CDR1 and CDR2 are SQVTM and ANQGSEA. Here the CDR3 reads CSVVEGGLTEQYF. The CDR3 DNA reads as TGCAGCGTTGTGGAAGGGGGCCTAACCGAGCAGTACTTC.

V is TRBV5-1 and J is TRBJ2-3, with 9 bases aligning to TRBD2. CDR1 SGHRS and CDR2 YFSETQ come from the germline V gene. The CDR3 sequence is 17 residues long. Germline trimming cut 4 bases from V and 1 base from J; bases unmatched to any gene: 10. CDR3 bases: TGCGCCAGCAGCAGTAGCGGGAGAGAAGGAGGCACAGATACGCAGTATTTT. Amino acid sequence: CASSSSGREGGTDTQYF.

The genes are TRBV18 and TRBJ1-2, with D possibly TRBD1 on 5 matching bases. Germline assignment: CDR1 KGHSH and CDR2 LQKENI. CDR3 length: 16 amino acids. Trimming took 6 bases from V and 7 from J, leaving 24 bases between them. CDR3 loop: CASSPPGGGAVGGYTF. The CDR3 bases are TGTGCCAGCTCCCCTCCCGGAGGAGGGGCGGTTGGTGGCTACACCTTC.

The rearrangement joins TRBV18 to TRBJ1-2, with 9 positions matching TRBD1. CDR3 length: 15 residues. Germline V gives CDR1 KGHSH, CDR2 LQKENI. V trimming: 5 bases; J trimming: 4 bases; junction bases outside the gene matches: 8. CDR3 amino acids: CASSSATGGSYGYTF. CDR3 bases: TGTGCCAGCTCATCCGCAACAGGGGGCAGCTATGGCTACACCTTC.

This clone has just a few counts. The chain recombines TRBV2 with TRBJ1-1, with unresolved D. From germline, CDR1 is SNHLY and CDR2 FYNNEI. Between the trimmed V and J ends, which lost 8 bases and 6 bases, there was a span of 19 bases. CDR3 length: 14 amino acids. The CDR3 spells CASGRERWAAEAFF. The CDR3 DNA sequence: TGTGCCAGCGGCCGGGAACGGTGGGCGGCTGAAGCTTTCTTT.

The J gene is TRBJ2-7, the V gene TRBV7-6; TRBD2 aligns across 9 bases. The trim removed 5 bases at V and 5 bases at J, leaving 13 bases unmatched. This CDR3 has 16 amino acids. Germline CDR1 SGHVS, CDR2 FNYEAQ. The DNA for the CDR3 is TGTGCCAGCAGCCCGGGGCATCGCGGGAGGGCCAACGAGCAGTACTTC. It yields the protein CASSPGHRGRANEQYF.

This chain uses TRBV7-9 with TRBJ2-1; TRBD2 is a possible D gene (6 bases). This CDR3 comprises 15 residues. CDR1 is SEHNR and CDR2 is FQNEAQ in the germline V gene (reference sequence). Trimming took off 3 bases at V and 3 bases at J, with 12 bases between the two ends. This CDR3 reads CASSFSRDFYNEQFF. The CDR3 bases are TGTGCCAGCAGCTTCTCTAGGGACTTCTACAATGAGCAGTTCTTC. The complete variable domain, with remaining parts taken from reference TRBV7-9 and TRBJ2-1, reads DTGVSQNPRHKITKRGQNVTFRCDPISEHNRLYWYRQTLGQGPEFLTYFQNEAQLEKSRLLSDRFSAERPKGSFSTLEIQRTEQGDSAMYLCASSFSRDFYNEQFFGPGTRLTVL.

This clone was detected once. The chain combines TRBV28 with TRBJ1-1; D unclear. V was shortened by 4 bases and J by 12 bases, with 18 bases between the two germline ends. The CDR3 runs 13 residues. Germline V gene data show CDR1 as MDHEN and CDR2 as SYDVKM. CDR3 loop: CASSSYRAPHPFF. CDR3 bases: TGTGCCAGCAGTTCTTACCGGGCCCCTCACCCTTTCTTT.

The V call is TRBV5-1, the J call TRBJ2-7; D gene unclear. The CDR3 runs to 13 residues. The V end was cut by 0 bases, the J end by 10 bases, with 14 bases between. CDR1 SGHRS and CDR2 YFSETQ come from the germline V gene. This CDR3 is CASSLGQEGLQYF. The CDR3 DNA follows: TGCGCCAGCAGCTTGGGCCAGGAAGGATTACAGTACTTC.

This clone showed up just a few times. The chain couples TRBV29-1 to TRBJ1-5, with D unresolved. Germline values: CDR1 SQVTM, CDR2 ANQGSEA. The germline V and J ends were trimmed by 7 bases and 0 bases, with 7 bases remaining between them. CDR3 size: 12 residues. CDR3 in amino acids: CSALLSNQPQHF. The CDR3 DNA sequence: TGCAGCGCCCTCCTTAGCAATCAGCCCCAGCATTTT.

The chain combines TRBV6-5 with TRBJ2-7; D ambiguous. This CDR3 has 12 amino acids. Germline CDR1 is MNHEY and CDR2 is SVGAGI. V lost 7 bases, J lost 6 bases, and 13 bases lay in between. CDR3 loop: CASKEGMGEQYF. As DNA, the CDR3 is TGTGCCAGCAAGGAAGGGATGGGCGAGCAGTACTTC.

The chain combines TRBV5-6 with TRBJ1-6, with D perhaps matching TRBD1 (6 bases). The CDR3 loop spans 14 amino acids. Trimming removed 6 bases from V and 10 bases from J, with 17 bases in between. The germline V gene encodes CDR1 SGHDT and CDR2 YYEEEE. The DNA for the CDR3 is TGTGCCAGCACCAATCTCGACAGGCAGTCACCCCTCCACTTT. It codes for CASTNLDRQSPLHF.

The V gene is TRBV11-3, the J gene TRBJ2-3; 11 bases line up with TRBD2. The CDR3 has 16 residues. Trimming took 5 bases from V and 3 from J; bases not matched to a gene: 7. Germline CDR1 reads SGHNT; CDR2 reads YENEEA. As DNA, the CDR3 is TGTGCCAGCAGCCTTGGGACTAGCGGAAGAACAGATACGCAGTATTTT. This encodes CASSLGTSGRTDTQYF.

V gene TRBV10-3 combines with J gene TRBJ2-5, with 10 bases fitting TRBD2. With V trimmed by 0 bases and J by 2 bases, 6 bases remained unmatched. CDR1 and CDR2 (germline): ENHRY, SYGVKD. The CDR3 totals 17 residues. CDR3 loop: CAISESMVAGGQETQYF. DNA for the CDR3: TGTGCCATCAGTGAGTCGATGGTAGCGGGAGGTCAAGAGACCCAGTACTTC.